The clone carrying this T cell receptor (beta chain) was observed a single time. What it recognizes is unknown. CDR1 is SGHTA, CDR2 FQGNSA, per germline. The CDR3 is made up of 14 amino acids. V was cut by 3 bases and J by 3 bases, with 10 bases left in between. This sample is part of a study of cytomegalovirus exposure and HLA in healthy donors. Study in general: Roughly 85 million unique TCRs from HLA-typed donors made up an early data release.

PCR amplification relied on 60 Vbeta primers (plus 13 Jbeta primers). The repertoire was sequenced with immunoSEQ multiplex PCR; TCRdb's copy has only in-frame clones and lacks some. The sample has roughly 150,000 clones, approximately 80% seen once. The study, taken as a whole, reports: It emerged from a later analysis that several of the most significant clusters appeared to be linked to common viral pathogens. For TCR beta chains, V- and J-gene trimming was later linked to a missense DCLRE1C variant.

Sequenced input: PBMCs. The chain uses TRBV7-2 and TRBJ2-3; D is unresolved. This receptor was obtained from a woman aged 40 to 50 in good health and CMV-seropositive. CDR3 coding DNA: TGTGCCAGCAGCTTCTCGCGGATTACAGATACGCAGTATTTT. This translates into CASSFSRITDTQYF.